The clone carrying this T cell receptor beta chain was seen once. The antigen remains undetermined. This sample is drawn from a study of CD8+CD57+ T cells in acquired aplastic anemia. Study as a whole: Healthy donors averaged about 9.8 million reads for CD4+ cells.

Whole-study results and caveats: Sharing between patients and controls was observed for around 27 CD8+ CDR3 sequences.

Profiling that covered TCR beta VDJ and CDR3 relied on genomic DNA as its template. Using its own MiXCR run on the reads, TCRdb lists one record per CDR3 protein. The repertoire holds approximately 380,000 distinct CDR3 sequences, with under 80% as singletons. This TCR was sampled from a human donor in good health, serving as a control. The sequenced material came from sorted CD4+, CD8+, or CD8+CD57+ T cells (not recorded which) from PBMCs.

The CDR3 region has the DNA TGTGCCAGCAGCTCCCGGACTAGCGGGGGCTCGTACCAAGAGACCCAGTACTTC. Translating gives CASSSRTSGGSYQETQYF. The gene calls are TRBV7-9 and TRBJ2-5, with 13 positions matching TRBD2. The CDR3 has 18 amino acids. CDR1 and CDR2 (germline): SEHNR, FQNEAQ (reference sequence). Germline trimming cut 4 bases from V and 0 bases from J; bases unmatched to any gene: 8.